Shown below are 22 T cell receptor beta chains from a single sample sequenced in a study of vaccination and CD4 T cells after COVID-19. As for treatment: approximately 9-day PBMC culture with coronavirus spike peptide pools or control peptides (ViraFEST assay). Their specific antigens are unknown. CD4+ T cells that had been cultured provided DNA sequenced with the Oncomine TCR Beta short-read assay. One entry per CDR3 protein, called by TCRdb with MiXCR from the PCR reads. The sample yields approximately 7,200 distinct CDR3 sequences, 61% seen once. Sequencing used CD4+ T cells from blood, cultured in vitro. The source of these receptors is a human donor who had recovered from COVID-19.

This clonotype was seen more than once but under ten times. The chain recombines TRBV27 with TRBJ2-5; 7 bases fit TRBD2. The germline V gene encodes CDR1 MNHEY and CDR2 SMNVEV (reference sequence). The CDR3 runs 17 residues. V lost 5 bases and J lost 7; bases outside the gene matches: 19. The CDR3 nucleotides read TGTGCCAGCAGTCCCTTGGGCCTAGCGGTCTCCCAGGGGACCCAGTACTTC. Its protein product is CASSPLGLAVSQGTQYF.

The CDR3, as DNA: TGTGCCAGCTCATTGGGACAGGGAACCGGCCAAGAGACCCAGTACTTC. Its protein product is CASSLGQGTGQETQYF. The V and J genes are TRBV18 and TRBJ2-5, with 9 bases fitting TRBD1. Trimming cost V 5 bases and J 1 base; bases outside gene matches: 8. The CDR3 consists of 16 residues. Germline CDR1 KGHSH, CDR2 LQKENI. The full variable domain, its missing parts supplied by reference TRBV18 and TRBJ2-5, is NAGVMQNPRHLVRRRGQEARLRCSPMKGHSHVYWYRQLPEEGLKFMVYLQKENIIDESGMPKERFSAEFPKEGPSILRIQQVVRGDSAAYFCASSLGQGTGQETQYFGPGTRLLVL.

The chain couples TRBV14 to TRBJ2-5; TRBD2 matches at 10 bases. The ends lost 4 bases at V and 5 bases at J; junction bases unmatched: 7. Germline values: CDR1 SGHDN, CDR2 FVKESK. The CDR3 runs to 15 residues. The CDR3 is CASSLLLAGVETQYF. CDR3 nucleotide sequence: TGTGCCAGCAGCCTCCTCCTAGCGGGAGTTGAGACCCAGTACTTC.

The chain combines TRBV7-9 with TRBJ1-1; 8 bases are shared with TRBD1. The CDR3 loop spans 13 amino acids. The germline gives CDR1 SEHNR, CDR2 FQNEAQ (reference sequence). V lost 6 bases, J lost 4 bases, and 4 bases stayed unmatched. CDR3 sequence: CASRPRGPTEAFF. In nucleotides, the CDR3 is TGTGCCAGCAGACCCAGGGGGCCCACTGAAGCTTTCTTT.

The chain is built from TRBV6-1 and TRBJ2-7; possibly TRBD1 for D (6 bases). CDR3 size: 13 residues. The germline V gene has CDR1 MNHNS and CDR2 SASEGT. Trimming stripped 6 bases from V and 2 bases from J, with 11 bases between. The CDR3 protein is CASRGEGAYEQYF. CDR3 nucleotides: TGTGCCAGCAGGGGAGAGGGGGCCTACGAGCAGTACTTC.

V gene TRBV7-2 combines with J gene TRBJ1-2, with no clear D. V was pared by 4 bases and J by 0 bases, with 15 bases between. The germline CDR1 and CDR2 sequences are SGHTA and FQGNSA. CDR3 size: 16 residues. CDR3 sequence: CASSSVRAAANYGYTF. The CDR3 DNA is TGTGCCAGCAGCTCTGTCCGAGCCGCGGCTAACTATGGCTACACCTTC.

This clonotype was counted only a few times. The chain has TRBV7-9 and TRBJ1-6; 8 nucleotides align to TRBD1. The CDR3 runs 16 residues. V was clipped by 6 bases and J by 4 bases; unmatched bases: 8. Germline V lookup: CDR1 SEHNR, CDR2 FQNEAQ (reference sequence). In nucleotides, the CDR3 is TGTGCCAGCAGTTCTCTCTGGACAGGGTATAATTCACCCCTCCACTTT. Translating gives CASSSLWTGYNSPLHF.

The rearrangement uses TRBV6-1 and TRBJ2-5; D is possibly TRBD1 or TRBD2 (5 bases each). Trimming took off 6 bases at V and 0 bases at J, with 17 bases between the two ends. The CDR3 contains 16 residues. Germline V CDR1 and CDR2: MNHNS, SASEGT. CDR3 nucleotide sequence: TGTGCCAGCAGCCTGTCTAGCTCAGGGTACCAAGAGACCCAGTACTTC. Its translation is CASSLSSSGYQETQYF.

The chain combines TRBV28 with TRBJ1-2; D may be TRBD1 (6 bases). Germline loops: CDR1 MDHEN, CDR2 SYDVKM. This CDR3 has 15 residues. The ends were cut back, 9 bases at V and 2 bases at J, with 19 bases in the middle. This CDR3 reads CASGGAGFPNYGYTF. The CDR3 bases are TGTGCCAGTGGGGGGGCAGGGTTCCCCAACTATGGCTACACCTTC.

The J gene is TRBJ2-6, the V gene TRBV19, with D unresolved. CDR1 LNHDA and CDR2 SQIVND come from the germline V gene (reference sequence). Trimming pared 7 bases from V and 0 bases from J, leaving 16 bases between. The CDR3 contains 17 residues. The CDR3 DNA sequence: TGTGCCAGTACCACATCCCGACGGAGCTCTGGGGCCAACGTCCTGACTTTC. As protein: CASTTSRRSSGANVLTF.

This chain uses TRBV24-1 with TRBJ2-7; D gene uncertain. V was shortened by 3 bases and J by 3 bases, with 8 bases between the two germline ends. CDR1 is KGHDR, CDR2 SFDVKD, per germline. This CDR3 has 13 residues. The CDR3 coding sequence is TGTGCCACCAGTGATCAGTGGGACTACGAGCAGTACTTC. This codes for CATSDQWDYEQYF.

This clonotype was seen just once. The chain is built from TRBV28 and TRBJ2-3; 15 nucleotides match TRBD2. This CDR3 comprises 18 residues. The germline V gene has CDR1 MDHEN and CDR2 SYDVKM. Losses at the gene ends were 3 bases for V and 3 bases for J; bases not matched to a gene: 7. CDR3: CASSFRTSGRAGTDTQYF. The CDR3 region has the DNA TGTGCCAGCAGTTTTCGGACTAGCGGGAGGGCCGGTACAGATACGCAGTATTTT.

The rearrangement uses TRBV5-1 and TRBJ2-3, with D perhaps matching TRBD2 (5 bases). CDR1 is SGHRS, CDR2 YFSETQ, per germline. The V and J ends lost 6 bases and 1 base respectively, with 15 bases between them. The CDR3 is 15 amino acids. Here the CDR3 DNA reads TGCGCCAGCACGCAGAACGGGGTCCGCACAGATACGCAGTATTTT. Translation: CASTQNGVRTDTQYF.

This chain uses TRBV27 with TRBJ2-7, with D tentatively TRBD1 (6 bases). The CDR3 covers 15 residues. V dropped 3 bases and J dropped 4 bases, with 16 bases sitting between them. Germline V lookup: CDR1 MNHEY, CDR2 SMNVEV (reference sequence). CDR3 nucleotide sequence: TGTGCCAGCAGTTTGGGCCCTAGGGGGAGTTACGAGCAGTACTTC. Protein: CASSLGPRGSYEQYF.

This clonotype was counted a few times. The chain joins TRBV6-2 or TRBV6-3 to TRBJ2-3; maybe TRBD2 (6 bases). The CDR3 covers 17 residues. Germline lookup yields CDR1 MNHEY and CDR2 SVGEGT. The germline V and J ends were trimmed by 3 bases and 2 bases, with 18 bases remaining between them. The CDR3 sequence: CASSYIQGQGLTDTQYF. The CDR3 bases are TGTGCCAGCAGTTATATCCAAGGGCAGGGACTCACAGATACGCAGTATTTT.

CDR3 nucleotides: TGCAGTGCTAGCTACAGGAACACCGGGGAGCTGTTTTTT. Amino acid sequence: CSASYRNTGELFF. The rearrangement links TRBV20-1 to TRBJ2-2; no reliable D call. In germline, CDR1 is DFQATT, CDR2 SNEGSKA (reference sequence). The V end lost 3 bases, the J end lost 1 base, and 6 bases lay between the germline ends. The CDR3 has 13 amino acids.

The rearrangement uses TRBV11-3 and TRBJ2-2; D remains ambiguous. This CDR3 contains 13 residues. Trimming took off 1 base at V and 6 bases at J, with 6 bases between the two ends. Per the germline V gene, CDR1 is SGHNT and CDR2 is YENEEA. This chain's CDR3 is CASSLGGAGELFF. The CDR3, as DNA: TGTGCCAGCAGCTTAGGAGGTGCCGGGGAGCTGTTTTTT.

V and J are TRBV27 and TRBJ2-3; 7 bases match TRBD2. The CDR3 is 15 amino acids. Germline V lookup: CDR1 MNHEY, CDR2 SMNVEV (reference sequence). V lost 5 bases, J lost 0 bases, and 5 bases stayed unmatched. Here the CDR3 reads CASSGLDYSTDTQYF. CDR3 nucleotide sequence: TGTGCCAGCAGTGGACTAGATTATAGCACAGATACGCAGTATTTT.

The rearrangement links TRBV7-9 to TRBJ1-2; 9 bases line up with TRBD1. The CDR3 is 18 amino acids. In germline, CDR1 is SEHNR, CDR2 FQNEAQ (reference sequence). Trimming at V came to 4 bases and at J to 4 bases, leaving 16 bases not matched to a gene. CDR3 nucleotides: TGTGCCAGCAGCTCCTCCGGGACAGGGCGATCATTCTTCTATGGCTACACCTTC. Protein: CASSSSGTGRSFFYGYTF.

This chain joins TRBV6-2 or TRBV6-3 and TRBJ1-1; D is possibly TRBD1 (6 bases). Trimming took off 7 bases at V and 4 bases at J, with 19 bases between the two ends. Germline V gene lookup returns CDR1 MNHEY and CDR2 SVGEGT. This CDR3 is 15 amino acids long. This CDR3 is CASIQLRDILTEAFF. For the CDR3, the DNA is TGTGCCAGCATCCAGCTCCGGGACATTCTCACTGAAGCTTTCTTT.

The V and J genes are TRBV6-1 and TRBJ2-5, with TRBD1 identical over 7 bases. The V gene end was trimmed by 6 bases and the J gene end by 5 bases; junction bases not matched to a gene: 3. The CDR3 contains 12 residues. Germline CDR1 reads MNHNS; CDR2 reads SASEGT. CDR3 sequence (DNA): TGTGCCAGCAGCCACAGGGGCGAGACCCAGTACTTC. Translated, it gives CASSHRGETQYF.

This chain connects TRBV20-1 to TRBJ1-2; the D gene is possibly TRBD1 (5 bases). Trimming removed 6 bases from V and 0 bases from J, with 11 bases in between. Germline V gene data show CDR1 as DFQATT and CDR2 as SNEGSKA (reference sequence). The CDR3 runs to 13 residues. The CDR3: CSAWGGANYGYTF. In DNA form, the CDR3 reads TGCAGTGCCTGGGGGGGAGCTAACTATGGCTACACCTTC.